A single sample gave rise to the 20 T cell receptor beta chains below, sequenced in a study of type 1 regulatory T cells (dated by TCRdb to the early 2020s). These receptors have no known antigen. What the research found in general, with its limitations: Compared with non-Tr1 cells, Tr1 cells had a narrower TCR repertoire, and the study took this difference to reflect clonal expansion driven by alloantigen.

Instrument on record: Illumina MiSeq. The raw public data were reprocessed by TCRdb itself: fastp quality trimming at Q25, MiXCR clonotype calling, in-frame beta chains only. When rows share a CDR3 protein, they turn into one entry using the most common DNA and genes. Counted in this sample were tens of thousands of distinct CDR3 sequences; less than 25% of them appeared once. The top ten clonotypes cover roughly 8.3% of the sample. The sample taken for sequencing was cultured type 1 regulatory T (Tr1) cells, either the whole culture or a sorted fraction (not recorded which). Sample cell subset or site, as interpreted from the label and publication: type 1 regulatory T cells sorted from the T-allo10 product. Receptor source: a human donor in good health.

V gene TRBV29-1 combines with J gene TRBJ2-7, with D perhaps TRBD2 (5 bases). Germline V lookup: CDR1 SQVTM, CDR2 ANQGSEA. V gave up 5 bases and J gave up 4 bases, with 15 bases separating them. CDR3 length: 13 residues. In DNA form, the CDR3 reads TGCAGCGTTAGCGACGGACTGCCGTACGAGCAGTACTTC. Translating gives CSVSDGLPYEQYF.

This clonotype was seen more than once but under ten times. The CDR3 region is CASSRGAVSYEQYF. Written as DNA, the CDR3 is TGTGCCAGCTCCAGAGGGGCCGTTTCCTACGAGCAGTACTTC. The genes are TRBV7-9 and TRBJ2-7; the D call may be TRBD1 or TRBD2 (5 bases each). Germline-derived CDR1 and CDR2 are SEHNR and FQNEAQ (reference sequence). Deletions cut 8 bases from V and 1 base from J, with 15 bases between. The CDR3 totals 14 residues. Looking up the rest from reference TRBV7-9 and TRBJ2-7 gives the full variable domain: DTGVSQNPRHKITKRGQNVTFRCDPISEHNRLYWYRQTLGQGPEFLTYFQNEAQLEKSRLLSDRFSAERPKGSFSTLEIQRTEQGDSAMYLCASSRGAVSYEQYFGPGTRLTVT.

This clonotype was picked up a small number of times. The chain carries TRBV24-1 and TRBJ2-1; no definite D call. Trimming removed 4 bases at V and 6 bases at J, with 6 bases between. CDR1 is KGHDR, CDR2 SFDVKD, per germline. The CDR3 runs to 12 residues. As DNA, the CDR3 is TGTGCCACCAGTGACCAAAGCAATGAGCAGTTCTTC. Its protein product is CATSDQSNEQFF.

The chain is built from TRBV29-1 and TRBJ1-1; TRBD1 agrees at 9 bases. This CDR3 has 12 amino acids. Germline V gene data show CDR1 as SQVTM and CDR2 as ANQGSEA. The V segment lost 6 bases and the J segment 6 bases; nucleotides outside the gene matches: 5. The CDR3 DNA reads TGCAGCGTCAAACAGGGGGCCGCTGAAGCTTTCTTT. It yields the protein CSVKQGAAEAFF.

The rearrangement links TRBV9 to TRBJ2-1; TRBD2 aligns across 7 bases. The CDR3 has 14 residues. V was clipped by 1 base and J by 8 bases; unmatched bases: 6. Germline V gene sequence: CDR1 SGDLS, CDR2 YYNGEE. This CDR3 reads CASSVYGLADEQFF. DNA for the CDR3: TGTGCCAGCAGCGTATATGGGCTAGCGGATGAGCAGTTCTTC.

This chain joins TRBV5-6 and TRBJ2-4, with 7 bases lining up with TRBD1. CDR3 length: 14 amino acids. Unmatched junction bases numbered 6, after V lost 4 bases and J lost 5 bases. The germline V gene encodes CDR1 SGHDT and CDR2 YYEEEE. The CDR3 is CASSTGVPENIQYF. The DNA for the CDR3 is TGTGCCAGCAGCACAGGGGTTCCCGAAAACATTCAGTACTTC.

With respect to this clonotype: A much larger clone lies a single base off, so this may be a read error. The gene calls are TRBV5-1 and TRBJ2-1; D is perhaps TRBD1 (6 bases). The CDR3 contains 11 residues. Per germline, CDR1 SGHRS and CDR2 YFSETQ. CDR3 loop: CAGSSAGVRFF. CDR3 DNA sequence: TGCGCCGGCAGCTCCGCAGGGGTTCGGTTCTTC. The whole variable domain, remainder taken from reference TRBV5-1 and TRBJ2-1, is KAGVTQTPRYLIKTRGQQVTLSCSPISGHRSVSWYQQTPGQGLQFLFEYFSETQRNKGNFPGRFSGRQFSNSRSEMNVSTLELGDSALYLCAGSSAGVRFFGPGTRLTVL.

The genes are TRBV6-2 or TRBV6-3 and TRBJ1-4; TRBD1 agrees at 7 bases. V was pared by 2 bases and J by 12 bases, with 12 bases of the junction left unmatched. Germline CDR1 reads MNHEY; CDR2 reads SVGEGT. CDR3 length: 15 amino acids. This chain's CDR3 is CASSYLGTADIELFF. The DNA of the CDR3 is TGTGCCAGCAGTTACCTCGGGACAGCCGATATTGAACTGTTTTTT.

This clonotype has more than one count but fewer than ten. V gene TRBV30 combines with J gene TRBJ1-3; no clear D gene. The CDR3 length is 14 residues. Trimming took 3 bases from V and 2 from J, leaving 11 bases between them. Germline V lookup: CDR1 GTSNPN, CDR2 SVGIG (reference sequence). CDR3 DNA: TGTGCCTGGAGCGGGGTTAACGCTGGAAACACCATATATTTT. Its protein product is CAWSGVNAGNTIYF. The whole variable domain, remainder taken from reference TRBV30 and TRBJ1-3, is SQTIHQWPATLVQPVGSPLSLECTVEGTSNPNLYWYRQAAGRGLQLLFYSVGIGQISSEVPQNLSASRPQDRQFILSSKKLLLSDSGFYLCAWSGVNAGNTIYFGEGSWLTVV.

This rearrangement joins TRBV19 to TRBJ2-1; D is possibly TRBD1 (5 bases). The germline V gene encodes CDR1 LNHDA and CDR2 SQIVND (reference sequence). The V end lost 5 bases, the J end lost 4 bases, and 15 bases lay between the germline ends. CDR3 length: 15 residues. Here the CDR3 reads CASSVDSNPYNEQFF. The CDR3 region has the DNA TGTGCCAGTAGTGTTGACAGTAACCCTTACAATGAGCAGTTCTTC.

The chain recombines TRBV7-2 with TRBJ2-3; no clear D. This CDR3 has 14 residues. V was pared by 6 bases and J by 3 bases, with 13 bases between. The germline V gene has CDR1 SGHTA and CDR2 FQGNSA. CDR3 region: CASSPPSSTDTQYF. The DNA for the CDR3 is TGTGCCAGCAGTCCCCCCTCTTCTACAGATACGCAGTATTTT.

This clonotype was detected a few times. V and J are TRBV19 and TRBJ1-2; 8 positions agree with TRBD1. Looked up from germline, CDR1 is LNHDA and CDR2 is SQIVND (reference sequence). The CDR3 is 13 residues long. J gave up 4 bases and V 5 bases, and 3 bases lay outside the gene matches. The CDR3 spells CASSDRGIYGYTF. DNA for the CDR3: TGTGCCAGTAGTGACAGGGGAATCTATGGCTACACCTTC.

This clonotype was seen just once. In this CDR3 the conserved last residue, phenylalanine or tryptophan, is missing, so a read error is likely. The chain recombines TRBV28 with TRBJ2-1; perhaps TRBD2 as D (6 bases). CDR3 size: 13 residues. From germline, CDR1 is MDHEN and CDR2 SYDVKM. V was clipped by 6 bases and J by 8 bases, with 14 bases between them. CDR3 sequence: CASRKRGGHEQFS. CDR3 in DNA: TGTGCCAGCAGGAAACGGGGAGGCCATGAGCAGTTCTCC.

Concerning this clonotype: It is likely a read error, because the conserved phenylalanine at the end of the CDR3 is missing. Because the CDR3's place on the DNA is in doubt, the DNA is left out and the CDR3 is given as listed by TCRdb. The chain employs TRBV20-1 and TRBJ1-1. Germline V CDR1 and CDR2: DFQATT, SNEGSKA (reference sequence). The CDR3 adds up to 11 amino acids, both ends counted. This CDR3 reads CSVTREGTFVL.

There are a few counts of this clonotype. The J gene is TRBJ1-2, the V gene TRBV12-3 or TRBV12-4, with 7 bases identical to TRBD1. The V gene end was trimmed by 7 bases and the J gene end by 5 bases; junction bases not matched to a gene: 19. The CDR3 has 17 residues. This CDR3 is CASTLPPRLDRQYGYTF. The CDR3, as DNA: TGTGCCAGCACCCTACCCCCGAGACTGGACAGGCAGTATGGCTACACCTTC.

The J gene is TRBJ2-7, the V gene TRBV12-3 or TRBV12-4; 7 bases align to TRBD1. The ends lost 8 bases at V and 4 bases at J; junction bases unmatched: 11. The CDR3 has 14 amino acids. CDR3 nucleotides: TGTGCCAGCGGACCGGGACAGCAAAGATACGAGCAGTACTTC. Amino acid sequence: CASGPGQQRYEQYF.

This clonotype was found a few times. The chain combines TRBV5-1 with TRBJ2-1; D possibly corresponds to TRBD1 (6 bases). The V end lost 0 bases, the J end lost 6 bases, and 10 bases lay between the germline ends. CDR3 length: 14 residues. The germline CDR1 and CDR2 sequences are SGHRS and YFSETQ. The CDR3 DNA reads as TGCGCCAGCAGCTTGGGACAGGCCGGCAATGAGCAGTTCTTC. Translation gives CASSLGQAGNEQFF.

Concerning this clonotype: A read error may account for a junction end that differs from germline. CDR3 nucleotide sequence: TGTGCCAGCAGCTTCGGGACAGGGAATCTGCCCCAGCATTTT. Encoded protein: CASSFGTGNLPQHF. V and J are TRBV7-2 and TRBJ1-5, with 9 bases identical to TRBD1. In germline, CDR1 is SGHTA, CDR2 FQGNSA. This CDR3 has 14 amino acids.

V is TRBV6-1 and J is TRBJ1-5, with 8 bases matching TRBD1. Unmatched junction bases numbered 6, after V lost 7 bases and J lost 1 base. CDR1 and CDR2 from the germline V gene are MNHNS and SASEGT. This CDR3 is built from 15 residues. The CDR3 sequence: CASIFGQGSNQPQHF. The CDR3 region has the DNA TGTGCCAGCATCTTTGGACAGGGAAGCAATCAGCCCCAGCATTTT.

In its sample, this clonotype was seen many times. The CDR3 DNA reads TGCGCCAGCAGCATGGTCCTCCAGGGAGGCAATGAGCAGTTCTTC. Translation gives CASSMVLQGGNEQFF. The chain recombines TRBV5-1 with TRBJ2-1, with TRBD2 as a possible D gene (6 bases). V shed 4 bases and J shed 6 bases, with 17 bases lying between them. The germline CDR1 and CDR2 sequences are SGHRS and YFSETQ. The CDR3 covers 15 residues.